This TCR beta chain was sequenced for a study of shared T cell receptors in the human thymus. The CDR3 runs 20 residues. J was trimmed by 8 bases and V by 0 bases; bases with no gene match: 21. CDR1 WNHNN and CDR2 SYGVQD come from the germline V gene (reference sequence). Profiling relied on immunoSEQ multiplex PCR, and the TCRdb table lists in-frame clones only, not all of them. Here the sample spans 630,000 or so clones, around 87% being singletons. The same sample was also studied in work on human thymus T cells. As that report states: Infants served as donors; they were healthy and Finnish and were having corrective surgery for congenital heart defects. Thymic material originated from resections removed in the course of corrective heart surgery. The authors found apparently biased V and J gene usage in thymic and blood repertoires. Related research described strongly overlapping thymic repertoires in unrelated people.

The genes are TRBV10-1 and TRBJ2-1; 8 nucleotides align to TRBD2. The sample taken for sequencing was thymocytes. This sequence originates from a boy under two years old with a congenital heart defect. For the CDR3, the DNA is TGCGCCAGCAGTGAGTCGACAGTGTATTCGGGAGGGCCGAAACTTGATGAGCAGTTCTTC. Its translation: CASSESTVYSGGPKLDEQFF.